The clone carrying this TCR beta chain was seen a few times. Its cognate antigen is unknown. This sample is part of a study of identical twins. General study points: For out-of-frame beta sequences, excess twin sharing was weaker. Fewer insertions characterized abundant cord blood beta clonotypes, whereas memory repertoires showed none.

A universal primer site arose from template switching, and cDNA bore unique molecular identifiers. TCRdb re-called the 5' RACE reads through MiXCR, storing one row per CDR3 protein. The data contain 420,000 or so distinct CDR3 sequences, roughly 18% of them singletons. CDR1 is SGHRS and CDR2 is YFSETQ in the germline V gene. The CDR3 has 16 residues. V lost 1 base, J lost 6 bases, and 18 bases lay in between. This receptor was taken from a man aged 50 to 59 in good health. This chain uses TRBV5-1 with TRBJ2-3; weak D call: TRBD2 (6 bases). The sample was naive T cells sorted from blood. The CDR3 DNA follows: TGCGCCAGCAGCTTGTGGGGAGGTCGGGCAGCGGATACGCAGTATTTT. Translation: CASSLWGGRAADTQYF.